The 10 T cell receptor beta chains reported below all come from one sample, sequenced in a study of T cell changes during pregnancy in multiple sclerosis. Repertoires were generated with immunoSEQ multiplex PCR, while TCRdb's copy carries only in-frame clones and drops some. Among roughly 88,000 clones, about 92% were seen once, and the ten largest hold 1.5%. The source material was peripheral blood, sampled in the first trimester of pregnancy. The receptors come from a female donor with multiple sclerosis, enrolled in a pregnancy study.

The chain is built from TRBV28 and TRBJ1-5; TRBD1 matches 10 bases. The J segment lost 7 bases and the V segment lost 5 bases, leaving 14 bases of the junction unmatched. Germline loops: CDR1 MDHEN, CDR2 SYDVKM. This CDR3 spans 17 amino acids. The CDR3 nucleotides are TGTGCCAGCAGTCAAACCGGGACAGGGGCAAAGAACCAGCCCCAGCATTTT. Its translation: CASSQTGTGAKNQPQHF.

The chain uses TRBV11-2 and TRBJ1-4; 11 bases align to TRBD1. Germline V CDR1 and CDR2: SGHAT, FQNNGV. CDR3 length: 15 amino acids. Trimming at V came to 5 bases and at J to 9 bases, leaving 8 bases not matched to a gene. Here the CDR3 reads CASSLTRTGGKKLFF. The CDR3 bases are TGTGCCAGCAGCCTCACCCGGACAGGGGGCAAAAAACTGTTTTTT.

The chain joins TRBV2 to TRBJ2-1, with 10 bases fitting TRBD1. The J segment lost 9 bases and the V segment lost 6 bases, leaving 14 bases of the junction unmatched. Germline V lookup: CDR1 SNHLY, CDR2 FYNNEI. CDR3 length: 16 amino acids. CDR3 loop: CASRIGTGVMVLEQFF. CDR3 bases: TGTGCCAGCAGAATTGGGACAGGGGTGATGGTTCTTGAGCAGTTCTTC.

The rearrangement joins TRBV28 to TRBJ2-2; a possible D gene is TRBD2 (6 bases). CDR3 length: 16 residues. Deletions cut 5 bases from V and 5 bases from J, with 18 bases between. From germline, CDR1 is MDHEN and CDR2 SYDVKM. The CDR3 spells CASSLLTSIETGELFF. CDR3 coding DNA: TGTGCCAGCAGTCTGCTGACTAGTATAGAAACCGGGGAGCTGTTTTTT.

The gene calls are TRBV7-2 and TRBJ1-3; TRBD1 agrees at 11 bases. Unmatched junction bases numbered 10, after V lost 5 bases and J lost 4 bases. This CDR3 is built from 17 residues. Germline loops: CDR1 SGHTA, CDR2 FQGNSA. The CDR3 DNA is TGTGCCAGCAGCCAAGGACAGGGGGCGCGAGGAGGAAACACCATATATTTT. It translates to CASSQGQGARGGNTIYF.

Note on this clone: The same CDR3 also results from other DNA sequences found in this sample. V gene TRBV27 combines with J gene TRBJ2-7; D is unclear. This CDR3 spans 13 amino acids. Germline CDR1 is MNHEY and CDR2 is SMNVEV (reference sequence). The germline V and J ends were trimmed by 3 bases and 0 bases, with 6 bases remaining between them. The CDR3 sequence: CASSLQDSYEQYF. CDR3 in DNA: TGTGCCAGCAGTTTGCAGGACTCCTACGAGCAGTACTTC.

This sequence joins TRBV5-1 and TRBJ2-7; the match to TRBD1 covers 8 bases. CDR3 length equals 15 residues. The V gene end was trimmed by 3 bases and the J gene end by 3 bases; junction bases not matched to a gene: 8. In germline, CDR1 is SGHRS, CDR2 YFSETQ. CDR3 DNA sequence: TGCGCCAGCAGCTCACCTGACAGGGGTAGCTACGAGCAGTACTTC. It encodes CASSSPDRGSYEQYF.

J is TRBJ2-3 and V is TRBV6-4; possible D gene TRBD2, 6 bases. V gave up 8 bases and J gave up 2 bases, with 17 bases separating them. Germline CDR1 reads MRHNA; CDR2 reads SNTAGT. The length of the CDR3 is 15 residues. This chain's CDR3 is CASSYRSGPTDTQYF. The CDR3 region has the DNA TGTGCCAGCTCCTACCGTAGCGGACCCACAGATACGCAGTATTTT.

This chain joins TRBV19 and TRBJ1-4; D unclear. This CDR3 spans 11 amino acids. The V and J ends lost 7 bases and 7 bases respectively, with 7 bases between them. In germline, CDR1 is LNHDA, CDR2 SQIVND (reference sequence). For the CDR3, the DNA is TGTGCCAGTATGGCGGGTGAAAAACTGTTTTTT. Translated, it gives CASMAGEKLFF.

The CDR3 DNA reads as TGCGCCAGCAGCCAGATGGGGCTCGGGGGGCAGGGTGAAAAACTGTTTTTT. It translates to CASSQMGLGGQGEKLFF. V and J are TRBV4-1 and TRBJ1-4; the D gene is possibly TRBD1 (6 bases). The CDR3 contains 17 residues. Looked up from germline, CDR1 is MGHRA and CDR2 is YSYEKL. Trimming removed 3 bases from V and 7 bases from J, with 21 bases in between.